The rows below give T cell receptor beta chains drawn from one sample of a study of blood T cell repertoires in COVID-19. Assay used: immunoSEQ multiplex PCR; TCRdb lists only in-frame clones, some missing. Counted here are about 76,000 clones, 80% to 90% occurring once; the ten biggest clones make up about 10%. Input material: peripheral blood. The receptors come from a man in his 60s with COVID-19, enrolled during active disease. CDR3s include the opening cysteine and the closing phenylalanine or tryptophan. The D gene is left open where the match is weak. Clone size is given for some rows only: seen once, a few or many times, or a class if the clone is expanded.

j_call v_call clone_size d_call cdr3_aa cdr3_nt
TRBJ1-5 TRBV27 NA TRBD1 CASSSADRGNQPQHF TGTGCCAGCAGTTCGGCGGACAGGGGGAATCAGCCCCAGCATTTT
TRBJ2-7 TRBV5-1 NA TRBD1 CASSTRTGVNEQYF TGCGCCAGCAGCACCAGGACAGGGGTAAACGAGCAGTACTTC
TRBJ1-1 TRBV3-1/TRBV3-2 NA TRBD1 CASSQDVSGQGGTEAFF TGTGCCAGCAGCCAAGATGTATCGGGACAGGGAGGGACTGAAGCTTTCTTT
TRBJ2-1 TRBV6-1 once TRBD2 CASSEDRTSVVSSYNEQFF TGTGCCAGCAGTGAAGACAGGACTAGCGTTGTGAGCTCCTACAATGAGCAGTTCTTC
TRBJ2-1 TRBV9 NA NA CASSVDGSGSYNEQFF TGTGCCAGCAGCGTAGACGGCAGCGGTTCCTACAATGAGCAGTTCTTC
TRBJ2-5 TRBV12-5 NA NA CASGSTAAGETQYF TGTGCTAGTGGCTCCACAGCGGCCGGAGAGACCCAGTACTTC
TRBJ1-1 TRBV5-4 NA TRBD1 CASSFPGTGGINTEAFF TGTGCCAGCAGCTTCCCCGGGACAGGGGGCATCAACACTGAAGCTTTCTTT
TRBJ1-2 TRBV5-1 NA TRBD1 CASSRTGGDYGYTF TGCGCCAGCAGCCGGACAGGGGGCGACTATGGCTACACCTTC
TRBJ2-7 TRBV20-1 NA NA CSAATGYEQYF TGCAGTGCGGCGACAGGCTACGAGCAGTACTTC
TRBJ1-2 TRBV5-4 NA TRBD1 CASSQDRGDYGYTF TGTGCCAGCAGCCAAGACAGGGGAGATTATGGCTACACCTTC
TRBJ1-5 TRBV6-5 NA TRBD1 CASRGPGGYQPQHF TGTGCCAGCAGAGGGCCAGGGGGCTATCAGCCCCAGCATTTT
TRBJ1-2 TRBV2 NA NA CASKSRDTTNYGYTF TGTGCCAGCAAGTCCCGGGACACCACTAACTATGGCTACACCTTC
TRBJ2-7 TRBV30 NA TRBD2 CAWSPGGGMMNF TGTGCCTGGAGTCCCGGGGGGGGGATGATGAACTTC
TRBJ1-2 TRBV5-1 few TRBD1 CASSSQGALQNGYTF TGCGCCAGCAGCTCACAGGGGGCGCTTCAGAATGGCTACACCTTC
TRBJ1-1 TRBV3-1/TRBV3-2 NA TRBD1 CASSPDRGWMNTEAFF TGTGCCAGCAGCCCCGACAGGGGTTGGATGAACACTGAAGCTTTCTTT
TRBJ2-3 TRBV3-1/TRBV3-2 NA NA CASSPRSSTSTDTQYF TGTGCCAGCAGCCCTCGTTCCTCCACTAGCACAGATACGCAGTATTTT
TRBJ1-2 TRBV3-1/TRBV3-2 NA NA CASSQRRARLGYTF TGTGCCAGCAGCCAAAGGCGGGCACGCTTAGGCTACACCTTC
TRBJ2-7 TRBV12-3/TRBV12-4 NA TRBD1 CASRPTTGGQQYF TGTGCCAGCAGACCAACGACAGGGGGCCAGCAGTACTTC
TRBJ2-3 TRBV10-3 NA TRBD2 CAISEEAGGSDTQYF TGTGCCATCAGTGAAGAAGCGGGGGGCTCAGATACGCAGTATTTT
TRBJ2-4 TRBV7-2 NA NA CASSLDWGDIQYF TGTGCCAGCAGCCTAGACTGGGGGGACATTCAGTACTTC
TRBJ2-2 TRBV19 NA NA CASSPHPRGGLFF TGTGCCAGTAGTCCTCATCCTAGAGGTGGGCTGTTTTTT
TRBJ2-5 TRBV6-2/TRBV6-3 NA NA CASSYMRGQAEETQYF TGTGCCAGCAGTTATATGCGGGGCCAAGCTGAAGAGACCCAGTACTTC
TRBJ2-1 TRBV25-1 NA NA CASSDGREAYNEQFF TGTGCCAGCAGTGATGGCAGGGAGGCGTACAATGAGCAGTTCTTC
TRBJ2-7 TRBV19 NA NA CASSIGGGTYEQYF TGTGCCAGTAGTATAGGGGGCGGAACCTACGAGCAGTACTTC
TRBJ1-6 TRBV6-5 NA NA CASSQGSSYNSPLHF TGTGCCAGCAGCCAGGGGAGCTCCTATAATTCACCCCTCCACTTT
TRBJ1-1 TRBV9 NA TRBD1 CASSAGTVNTEAFF TGTGCCAGCAGCGCCGGGACAGTGAACACTGAAGCTTTCTTT
TRBJ2-5 TRBV11-2 NA TRBD2 CASSDGLREDGETQYF TGTGCCAGCAGCGATGGCTTGCGGGAGGATGGAGAGACCCAGTACTTC
TRBJ1-2 TRBV7-9 NA NA CASSGMRGKLDGYTF TGTGCCAGCAGCGGAATGAGGGGGAAACTAGATGGCTACACCTTC
TRBJ1-1 TRBV6-5 NA NA CASSYSGGYTEAFF TGTGCCAGCAGTTACTCGGGGGGGTACACTGAAGCTTTCTTT
TRBJ1-6 TRBV28 NA TRBD1 CASSLGQYNSPLHF TGTGCCAGCAGTTTGGGACAGTATAATTCACCCCTCCACTTT
TRBJ1-2 TRBV2 NA TRBD1 CASSDRGVSYGYTF TGTGCCAGCAGTGACAGGGGGGTGTCCTATGGCTACACCTTC
TRBJ1-4 TRBV13 NA TRBD1 CASSLRQGDEKLFF TGTGCCAGCAGCCTCCGACAGGGGGATGAAAAACTGTTTTTT
TRBJ2-3 TRBV11-2 NA NA CASSLVAASTDTQYF TGTGCCAGCAGCTTAGTGGCTGCTAGCACAGATACGCAGTATTTT
TRBJ2-5 TRBV5-5 NA NA CASSLAWTEETQYF TGTGCCAGCAGCTTGGCGTGGACAGAAGAGACCCAGTACTTC
TRBJ2-1 TRBV27 NA NA CASKMAGIYNEQFF TGTGCCAGTAAAATGGCAGGAATCTACAATGAGCAGTTCTTC
TRBJ1-5 TRBV2 NA NA CASSTGYSNQPQHF TGTGCCAGCAGTACAGGTTATAGCAATCAGCCCCAGCATTTT
TRBJ1-5 TRBV7-9 NA TRBD1 CASSYDRAGNQPQHF TGTGCCAGCAGTTATGACAGGGCTGGCAATCAGCCCCAGCATTTT
TRBJ2-5 TRBV10-3 NA TRBD2 CATRAGTGLAEETQYF TGTGCCACCCGTGCAGGGACGGGACTAGCAGAAGAGACCCAGTACTTC
TRBJ2-7 TRBV3-1/TRBV3-2 NA TRBD2 CASRATSETYEQYF TGTGCCAGCAGAGCCACTAGCGAGACCTACGAGCAGTACTTC
TRBJ1-2 TRBV6-1 NA TRBD1 CASSLPGTGTGGYTF TGTGCCAGCTCGCTGCCCGGGACAGGGACCGGTGGCTACACCTTC
TRBJ2-1 TRBV10-2 NA NA CASSRLYNEQFF TGCGCCAGCAGTAGACTTTACAATGAGCAGTTCTTC
TRBJ1-4 TRBV6-1 NA TRBD1 CASSDLGQGSTNEKLFF TGTGCCAGCAGTGATCTAGGACAGGGATCAACTAATGAAAAACTGTTTTTT
TRBJ2-5 TRBV5-1 NA TRBD1 CASSLGGGPETQYF TGCGCCAGCAGCTTAGGGGGCGGCCCAGAGACCCAGTACTTC
TRBJ2-3 TRBV5-1 NA TRBD2 CASSLAGRGDTDTQYF TGCGCCAGCAGCTTGGCCGGGCGGGGGGACACAGATACGCAGTATTTT
TRBJ1-1 TRBV18 NA NA CASSLQGMWTEAFF TGTGCCAGCTCACTCCAGGGCATGTGGACTGAAGCTTTCTTT
TRBJ2-1 TRBV2 NA TRBD2 CASRPGLAGVNYNEQFF TGTGCCAGCAGGCCGGGACTAGCGGGAGTTAACTACAATGAGCAGTTCTTC
TRBJ1-3 TRBV9 NA NA CASSERGSGNTIYF TGTGCCAGCAGCGAACGGGGCTCTGGAAACACCATATATTTT
TRBJ1-5 TRBV6-2/TRBV6-3 NA NA CASSYGGGFYSNQPQHF TGTGCCAGCAGTTACGGTGGAGGCTTTTATAGCAATCAGCCCCAGCATTTT
TRBJ2-3 TRBV5-1 NA TRBD2 CASSDTRAGGTDTQYF TGCGCCAGCAGCGATACTAGAGCGGGAGGCACAGATACGCAGTATTTT
TRBJ2-1 TRBV7-3 NA NA CASSTHPHDTAYNEQFF TGTGCCAGCAGTACCCATCCTCACGACACTGCCTACAATGAGCAGTTCTTC
TRBJ2-1 TRBV9 NA NA CASSGLGDTEQFF TGTGCCAGCAGCGGACTAGGAGACACCGAGCAGTTCTTC
TRBJ1-1 TRBV6-2/TRBV6-3 NA TRBD1 CASSSTPDRDTEAFF TGTGCCAGCAGTTCCACTCCGGACAGGGATACTGAAGCTTTCTTT
TRBJ2-1 TRBV11-3 NA NA CASSLGGGDSYNEQFF TGTGCCAGCAGCTTAGGAGGGGGGGACTCCTACAATGAGCAGTTCTTC
TRBJ2-5 TRBV10-1 NA TRBD2 CASSDSGRAGETQYF TGCGCCAGCAGTGACAGCGGGAGGGCCGGAGAGACCCAGTACTTC
TRBJ1-1 TRBV5-1 NA NA CASSLDAGLNTEAFF TGCGCCAGCAGCTTGGATGCAGGGCTGAACACTGAAGCTTTCTTT
TRBJ1-2 TRBV3-1/TRBV3-2 NA NA CASSQGSPRDGYTF TGTGCCAGCAGCCAGGGGAGCCCCAGAGATGGCTACACCTTC
TRBJ1-2 TRBV6-6 NA NA CASSSFGQRIPYGYTF TGTGCCAGCAGTTCTTTCGGACAGAGAATCCCCTATGGCTACACCTTC
TRBJ2-5 TRBV6-6 NA TRBD2 CASLRAGEETQYF TGTGCCAGCCTTCGAGCGGGGGAAGAGACCCAGTACTTC
TRBJ1-2 TRBV11-2 NA NA CASSPNTRGEYGYTF TGTGCCAGCAGCCCTAATACACGGGGGGAATATGGCTACACCTTC
TRBJ2-2 TRBV5-3 NA NA CARSRGTVNTGELFF TGTGCCAGAAGCCGCGGGACAGTGAACACCGGGGAGCTGTTTTTT